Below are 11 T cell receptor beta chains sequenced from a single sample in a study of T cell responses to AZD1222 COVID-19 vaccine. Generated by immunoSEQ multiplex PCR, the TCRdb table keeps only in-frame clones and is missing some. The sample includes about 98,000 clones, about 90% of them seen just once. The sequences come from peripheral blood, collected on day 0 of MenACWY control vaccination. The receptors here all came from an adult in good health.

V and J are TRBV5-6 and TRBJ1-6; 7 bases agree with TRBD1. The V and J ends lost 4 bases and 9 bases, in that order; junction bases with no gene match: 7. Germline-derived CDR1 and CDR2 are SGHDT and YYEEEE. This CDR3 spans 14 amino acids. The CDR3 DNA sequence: TGTGCCAGCAGCGGGGGGACAGATAGTTCACCCCTCCACTTT. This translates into CASSGGTDSSPLHF.

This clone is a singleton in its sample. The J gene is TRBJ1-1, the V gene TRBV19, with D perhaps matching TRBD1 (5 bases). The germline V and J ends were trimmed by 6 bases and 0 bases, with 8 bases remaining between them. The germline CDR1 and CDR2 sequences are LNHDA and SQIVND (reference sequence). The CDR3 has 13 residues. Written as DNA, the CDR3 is TGTGCCAGTAGCGGGACGGTGAACACTGAAGCTTTCTTT. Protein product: CASSGTVNTEAFF.

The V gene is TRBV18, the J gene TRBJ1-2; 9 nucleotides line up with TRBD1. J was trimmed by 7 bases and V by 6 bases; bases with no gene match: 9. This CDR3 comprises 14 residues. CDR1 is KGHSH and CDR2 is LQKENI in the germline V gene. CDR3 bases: TGTGCCAGCTCCGATCCGGGACAGGGAGGTGGCTACACCTTC. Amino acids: CASSDPGQGGGYTF.

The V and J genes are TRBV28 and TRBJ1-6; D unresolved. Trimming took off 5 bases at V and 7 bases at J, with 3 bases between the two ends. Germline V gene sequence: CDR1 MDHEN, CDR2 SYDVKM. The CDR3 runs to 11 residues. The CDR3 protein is CASSANSPLHF. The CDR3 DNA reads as TGTGCCAGCAGTGCCAATTCACCCCTCCACTTT.

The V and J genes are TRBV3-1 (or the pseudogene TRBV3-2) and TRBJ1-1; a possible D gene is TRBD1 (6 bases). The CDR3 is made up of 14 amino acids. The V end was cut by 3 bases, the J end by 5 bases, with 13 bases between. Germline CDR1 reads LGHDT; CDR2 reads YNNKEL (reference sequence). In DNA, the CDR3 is TGTGCCAGCAGCCAGCAGACAGGTCGGACTGAAGCTTTCTTT. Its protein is CASSQQTGRTEAFF.

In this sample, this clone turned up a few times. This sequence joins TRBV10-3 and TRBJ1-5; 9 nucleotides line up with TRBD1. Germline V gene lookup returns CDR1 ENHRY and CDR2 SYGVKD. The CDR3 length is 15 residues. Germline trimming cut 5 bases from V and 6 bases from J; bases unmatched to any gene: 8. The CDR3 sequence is CAISPSQGAGQPQHF. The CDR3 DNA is TGTGCCATCAGTCCCTCACAGGGGGCAGGTCAGCCCCAGCATTTT.

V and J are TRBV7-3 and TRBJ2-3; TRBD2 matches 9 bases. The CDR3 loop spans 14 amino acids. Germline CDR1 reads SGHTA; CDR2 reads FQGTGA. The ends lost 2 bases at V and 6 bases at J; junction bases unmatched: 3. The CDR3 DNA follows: TGTGCCAGCAGCTTAGCGGGGGGGTTGGATACGCAGTATTTT. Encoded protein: CASSLAGGLDTQYF.

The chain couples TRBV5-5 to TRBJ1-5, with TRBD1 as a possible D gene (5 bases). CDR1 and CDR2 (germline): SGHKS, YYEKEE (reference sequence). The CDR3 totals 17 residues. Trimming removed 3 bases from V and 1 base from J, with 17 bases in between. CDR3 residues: CASSSYPGTDSNQPQHF. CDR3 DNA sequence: TGTGCCAGCAGCTCCTACCCCGGGACGGACAGCAATCAGCCCCAGCATTTT.

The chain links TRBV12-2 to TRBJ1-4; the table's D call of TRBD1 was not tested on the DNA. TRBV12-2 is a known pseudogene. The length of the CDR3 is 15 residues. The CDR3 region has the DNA TGTGCAAGTCGCTTAGTATTTAGGGGATCTGAAAAACTGTTTTTT. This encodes CASRLVFRGSEKLFF.

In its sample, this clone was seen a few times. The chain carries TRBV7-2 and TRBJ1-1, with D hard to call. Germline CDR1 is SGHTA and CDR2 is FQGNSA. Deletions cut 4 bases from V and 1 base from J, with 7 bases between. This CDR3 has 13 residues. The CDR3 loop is CASSYTANTEAFF. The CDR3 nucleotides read TGTGCCAGCAGCTATACTGCGAACACTGAAGCTTTCTTT.

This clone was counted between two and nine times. CDR3 bases: TGTGCCAGCAGCTCGGACGCGGGGGGGCCTAATGAGCAGTTCTTC. Protein sequence: CASSSDAGGPNEQFF. The V call is TRBV5-4, the J call TRBJ2-1, with 9 positions matching TRBD2. Germline V gives CDR1 SGHNT, CDR2 YYREEE (reference sequence). Losses at the gene ends were 3 bases for V and 7 bases for J; bases not matched to a gene: 8. There are 15 residues in the CDR3.